One sample yielded the 14 T cell receptor beta chains listed below, sequenced in a study of T-cell memory formation after mild COVID-19. TCRdb re-analysed the 5' RACE reads in MiXCR, keeping a single row per CDR3 protein. The top ten clones hold roughly 14% of a sample with roughly 320,000 distinct CDR3 sequences, around 28% of them seen once. Sequenced material: PBMCs or a T cell subset sorted from them (not recorded which). Source of these receptors: an adult woman who had mild COVID-19 (a few samples of this study predate the infection). Cell type and time point are not known.

This clonotype was observed a few times. The chain combines TRBV6-2 or TRBV6-3 with TRBJ2-1; possibly TRBD1 or TRBD2 for D (5 bases each). This CDR3 spans 15 amino acids. CDR1 is MNHEY, CDR2 SVGEGT, per germline. The V end was cut by 8 bases, the J end by 8 bases, with 22 bases between. The CDR3 loop is CASLPSGRGADEQFF. CDR3 DNA: TGTGCCAGCCTACCCTCGGGGAGAGGGGCCGATGAGCAGTTCTTC.

V and J are TRBV12-3 or TRBV12-4 and TRBJ2-1; 8 positions agree with TRBD2. J gave up 8 bases and V 6 bases, and 9 bases lay outside the gene matches. This CDR3 comprises 14 residues. As DNA, the CDR3 is TGTGCCAGCAGCCCGGCCGGACTAGCCGATGAGCAGTTCTTC. Its translation: CASSPAGLADEQFF.

The rearrangement links TRBV5-1 to TRBJ2-7; D unresolved. V was clipped by 5 bases and J by 1 base, with 10 bases between them. The germline CDR1 and CDR2 sequences are SGHRS and YFSETQ. The CDR3 has 13 residues. CDR3 sequence reads: CASSDKESYEQYF. CDR3 coding DNA: TGCGCCAGCAGTGATAAAGAGTCCTACGAGCAGTACTTC. The full variable domain, completed using reference TRBV5-1 and TRBJ2-7, is KAGVTQTPRYLIKTRGQQVTLSCSPISGHRSVSWYQQTPGQGLQFLFEYFSETQRNKGNFPGRFSGRQFSNSRSEMNVSTLELGDSALYLCASSDKESYEQYFGPGTRLTVT.

The chain uses TRBV12-3 or TRBV12-4 and TRBJ2-3, with 10 bases lining up with TRBD2. The V and J ends lost 3 bases and 10 bases, in that order; junction bases with no gene match: 10. This CDR3 is built from 15 residues. In nucleotides, the CDR3 is TGTGCCAGCAGTTTCGAACTCGCTAGCGGGGGCCCGCAGTATTTT. It yields the protein CASSFELASGGPQYF.

This clonotype was found a few times. The V gene is TRBV11-3, the J gene TRBJ2-1; no clear D. This CDR3 is 12 amino acids long. V lost 4 bases and J 6 bases, leaving 7 bases between the germline ends. CDR1 is SGHNT and CDR2 is YENEEA in the germline V gene. The CDR3, as DNA: TGTGCCAGCAGCTCACCAAGCAATGAGCAGTTCTTC. Its protein is CASSSPSNEQFF.

The rearrangement links TRBV20-1 to TRBJ2-1; 9 bases fit TRBD2. This CDR3 is built from 16 residues. In germline, CDR1 is DFQATT, CDR2 SNEGSKA (reference sequence). J was trimmed by 5 bases and V by 0 bases; bases with no gene match: 8. This CDR3 is CSARDLGGRAHNEQFF. Here the CDR3 DNA reads TGCAGTGCTAGAGATCTGGGCGGGAGGGCCCACAATGAGCAGTTCTTC.

The V and J genes are TRBV5-1 and TRBJ1-1; a possible D gene is TRBD1 (6 bases). Trimming removed 4 bases at V and 7 bases at J, with 14 bases between. The germline CDR1 and CDR2 sequences are SGHRS and YFSETQ. The CDR3 runs 13 residues. The CDR3 loop is CASSPTGRDEAFF. In DNA form, the CDR3 reads TGCGCCAGCAGCCCCACAGGGCGGGATGAAGCTTTCTTT.

The chain carries TRBV3-1 and TRBJ1-5, with D unclear. The germline V gene has CDR1 LGHDT and CDR2 YNNKEL (reference sequence). The CDR3 is made up of 15 amino acids. Trimming removed 0 bases from V and 0 bases from J, with 6 bases in between. The CDR3: CASSQDPHSNQPQHF. The CDR3 bases are TGTGCCAGCAGCCAAGATCCCCATAGCAATCAGCCCCAGCATTTT.

The chain uses TRBV12-3 or TRBV12-4 and TRBJ2-3, with TRBD2 matching 9 bases. The trim removed 6 bases at V and 3 bases at J, leaving 4 bases unmatched. The CDR3 spans 14 residues. In DNA form, the CDR3 reads TGTGCCAGCAGCCATGGACTAGCGACAGATACGCAGTATTTT. This encodes CASSHGLATDTQYF.

This clonotype showed up just a few times. The chain combines TRBV10-3 with TRBJ2-3; D remains ambiguous. V lost 6 bases to trimming and J lost 0 bases, with 7 bases between them. The length of the CDR3 is 13 residues. Germline CDR1 ENHRY, CDR2 SYGVKD. The DNA for the CDR3 is TGTGCCATCAGGGAAGCCAGCACAGATACGCAGTATTTT. Encoded protein: CAIREASTDTQYF.

The chain combines TRBV9 with TRBJ2-2; no definite D call. The V gene's germline CDR1 is SGDLS and CDR2 YYNGEE. V lost 4 bases and J lost 4, with 14 bases in between. The CDR3 length is 15 residues. CDR3 protein: CASSSPHFSTGELFF. CDR3 DNA sequence: TGTGCCAGCAGCTCTCCCCATTTCAGCACCGGGGAGCTGTTTTTT.

This clonotype was observed a few times. This chain connects TRBV12-3 or TRBV12-4 to TRBJ1-2; unclear D gene. The CDR3 has 12 amino acids. Trimming pared 7 bases from V and 6 bases from J, leaving 12 bases between. The CDR3 spells CASNRGENGYTF. As DNA, the CDR3 is TGTGCCAGCAACCGGGGAGAGAATGGCTACACCTTC.

As to this clonotype: One junction end does not reproduce the germline sequence, and a read error may be involved. The chain links TRBV19 to TRBJ2-1, with D possibly being TRBD1 or TRBD2 (6 bases each). CDR1 and CDR2 (germline): LNHDA, SQIVND (reference sequence). The CDR3 spans 13 residues. CDR3: CARSMTGANEQFF. The CDR3 bases are TGTGCCAGGAGTATGACGGGGGCTAATGAGCAGTTCTTC. Complete variable domain (other parts from reference TRBV19 and TRBJ2-1): DGGITQSPKYLFRKEGQNVTLSCEQNLNHDAMYWYRQDPGQGLRLIYYSQIVNDFQKGDIAEGYSVSREKKESFPLTVTSAQKNPTAFYLCARSMTGANEQFFGPGTRLTVL.

The gene calls are TRBV4-2 and TRBJ1-2; D might be TRBD1 (5 bases). V was cut by 2 bases and J by 3 bases, with 13 bases left in between. This CDR3 has 15 amino acids. CDR1 and CDR2 from the germline V gene are LGHNA and YNFKEQ. The CDR3 region has the DNA TGTGCCAGCAGCCAATCTGTTGACAGCCACTATGGCTACACCTTC. Protein: CASSQSVDSHYGYTF.